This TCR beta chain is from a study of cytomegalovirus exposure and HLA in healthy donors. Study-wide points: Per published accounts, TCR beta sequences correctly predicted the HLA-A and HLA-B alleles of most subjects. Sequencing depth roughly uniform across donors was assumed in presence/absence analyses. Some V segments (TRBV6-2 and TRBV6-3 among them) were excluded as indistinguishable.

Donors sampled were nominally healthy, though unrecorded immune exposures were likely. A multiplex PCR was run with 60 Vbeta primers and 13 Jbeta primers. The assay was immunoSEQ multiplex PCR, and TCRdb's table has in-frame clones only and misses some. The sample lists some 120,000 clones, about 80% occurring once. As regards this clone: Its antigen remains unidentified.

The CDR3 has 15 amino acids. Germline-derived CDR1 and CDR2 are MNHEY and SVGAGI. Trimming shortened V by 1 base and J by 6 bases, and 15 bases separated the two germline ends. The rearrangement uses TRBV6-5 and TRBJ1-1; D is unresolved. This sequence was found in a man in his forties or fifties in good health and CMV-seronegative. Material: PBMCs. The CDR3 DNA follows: TGTGCCAGCAGTTACTTCGCAGCTGGGCGGGCTGAAGCTTTCTTT. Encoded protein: CASSYFAAGRAEAFF.